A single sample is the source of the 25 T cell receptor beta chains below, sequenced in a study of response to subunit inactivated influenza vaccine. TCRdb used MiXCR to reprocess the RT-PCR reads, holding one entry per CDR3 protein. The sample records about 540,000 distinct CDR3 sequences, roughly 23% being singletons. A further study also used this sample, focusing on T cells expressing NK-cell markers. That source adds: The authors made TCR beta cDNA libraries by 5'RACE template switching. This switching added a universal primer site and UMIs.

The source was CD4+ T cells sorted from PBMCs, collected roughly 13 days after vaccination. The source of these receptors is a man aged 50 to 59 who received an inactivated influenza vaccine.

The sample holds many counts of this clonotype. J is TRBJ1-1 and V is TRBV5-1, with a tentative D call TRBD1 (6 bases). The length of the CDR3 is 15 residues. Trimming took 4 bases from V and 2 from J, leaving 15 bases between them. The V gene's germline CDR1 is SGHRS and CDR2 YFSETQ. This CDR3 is CASSRQQGGNTEAFF. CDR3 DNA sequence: TGCGCCAGCAGCCGTCAACAGGGAGGAAACACTGAAGCTTTCTTT.

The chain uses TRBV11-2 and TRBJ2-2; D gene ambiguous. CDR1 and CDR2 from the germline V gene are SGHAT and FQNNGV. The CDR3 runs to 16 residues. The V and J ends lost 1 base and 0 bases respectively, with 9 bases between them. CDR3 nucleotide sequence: TGTGCCAGCAGCTTAGGGGGTGGGACGAACACCGGGGAGCTGTTTTTT. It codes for CASSLGGGTNTGELFF.

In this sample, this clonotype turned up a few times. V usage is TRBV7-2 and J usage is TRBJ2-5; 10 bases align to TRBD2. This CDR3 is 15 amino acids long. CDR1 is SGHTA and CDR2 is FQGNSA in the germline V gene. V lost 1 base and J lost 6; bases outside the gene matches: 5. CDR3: CASSLVAGGLKTQYF. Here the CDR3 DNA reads TGTGCCAGCAGCTTAGTAGCGGGAGGTTTGAAGACCCAGTACTTC.

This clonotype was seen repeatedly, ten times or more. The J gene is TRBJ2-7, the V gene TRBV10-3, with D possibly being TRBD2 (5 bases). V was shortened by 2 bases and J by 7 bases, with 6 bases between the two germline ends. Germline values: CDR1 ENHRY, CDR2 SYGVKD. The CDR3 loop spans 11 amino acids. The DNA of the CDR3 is TGTGCCATCAGTGAGCGGGATGAGCAGTACTTC. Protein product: CAISERDEQYF.

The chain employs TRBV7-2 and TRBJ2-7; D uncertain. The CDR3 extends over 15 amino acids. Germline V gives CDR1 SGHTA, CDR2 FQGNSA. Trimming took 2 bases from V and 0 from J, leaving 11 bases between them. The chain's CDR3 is CASSLSFVSSYEQYF. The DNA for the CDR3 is TGTGCCAGCAGCTTATCTTTTGTCAGCTCCTACGAGCAGTACTTC.

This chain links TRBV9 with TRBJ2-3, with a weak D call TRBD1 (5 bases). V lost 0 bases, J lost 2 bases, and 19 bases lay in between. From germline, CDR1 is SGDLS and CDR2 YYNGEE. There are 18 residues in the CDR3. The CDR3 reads CASSVARGSQMTTDTQYF. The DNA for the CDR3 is TGTGCCAGCAGCGTAGCTAGGGGCAGCCAGATGACCACAGATACGCAGTATTTT. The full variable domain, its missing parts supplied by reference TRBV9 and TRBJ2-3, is DSGVTQTPKHLITATGQRVTLRCSPRSGDLSVYWYQQSLDQGLQFLIQYYNGEERAKGNILERFSAQQFPDLHSELNLSSLELGDSALYFCASSVARGSQMTTDTQYFGPGTRLTVL.

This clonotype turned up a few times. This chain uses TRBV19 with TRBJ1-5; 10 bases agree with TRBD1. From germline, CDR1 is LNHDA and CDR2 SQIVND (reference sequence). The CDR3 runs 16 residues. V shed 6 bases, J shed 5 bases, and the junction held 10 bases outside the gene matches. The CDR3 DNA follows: TGTGCCAGTAGCGGACCGACAGGGGGCTCCGATCAGCCCCAGCATTTT. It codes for CASSGPTGGSDQPQHF.

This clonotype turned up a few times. In nucleotides, the CDR3 is TGTGCCAGCAGACCGGGGTCGAGCTCTGGAAACACCATATATTTT. This codes for CASRPGSSSGNTIYF. The chain joins TRBV27 to TRBJ1-3; D not certain. The CDR3 covers 15 residues. The germline V gene encodes CDR1 MNHEY and CDR2 SMNVEV (reference sequence). The germline V and J ends were trimmed by 6 bases and 0 bases, with 12 bases remaining between them.

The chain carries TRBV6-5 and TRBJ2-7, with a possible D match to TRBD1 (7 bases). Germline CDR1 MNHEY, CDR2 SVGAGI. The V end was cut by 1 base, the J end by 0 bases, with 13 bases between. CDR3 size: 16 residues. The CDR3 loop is CASSYLPQGGSYEQYF. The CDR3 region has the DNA TGTGCCAGCAGTTACTTACCTCAGGGGGGCTCCTACGAGCAGTACTTC.

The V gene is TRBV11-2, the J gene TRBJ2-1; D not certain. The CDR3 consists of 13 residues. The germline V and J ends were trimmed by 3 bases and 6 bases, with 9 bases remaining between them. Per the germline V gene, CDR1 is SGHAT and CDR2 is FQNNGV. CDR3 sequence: CASSFQWGNEQFF. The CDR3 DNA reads TGTGCCAGCAGCTTCCAGTGGGGCAATGAGCAGTTCTTC.

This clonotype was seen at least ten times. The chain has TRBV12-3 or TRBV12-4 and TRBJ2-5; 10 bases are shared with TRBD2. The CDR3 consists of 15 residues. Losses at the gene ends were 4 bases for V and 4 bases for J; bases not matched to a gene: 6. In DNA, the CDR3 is TGTGCCAGCAGTTCGGCTAGCGGGGGTCGAGAGACCCAGTACTTC. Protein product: CASSSASGGRETQYF.

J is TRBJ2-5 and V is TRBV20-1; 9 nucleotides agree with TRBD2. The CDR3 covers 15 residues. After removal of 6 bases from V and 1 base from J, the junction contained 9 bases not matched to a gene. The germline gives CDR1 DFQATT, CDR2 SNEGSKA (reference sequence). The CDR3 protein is CSASILAGVQETQYF. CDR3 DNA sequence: TGCAGTGCCTCCATACTAGCGGGTGTCCAAGAGACCCAGTACTTC.

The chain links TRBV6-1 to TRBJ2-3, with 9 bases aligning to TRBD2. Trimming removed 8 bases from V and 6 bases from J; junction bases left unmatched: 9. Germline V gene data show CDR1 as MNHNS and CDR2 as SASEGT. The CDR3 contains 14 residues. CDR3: CASGRGRAMDTQYF. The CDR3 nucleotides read TGTGCCAGCGGCCGCGGGAGGGCGATGGATACGCAGTATTTT.

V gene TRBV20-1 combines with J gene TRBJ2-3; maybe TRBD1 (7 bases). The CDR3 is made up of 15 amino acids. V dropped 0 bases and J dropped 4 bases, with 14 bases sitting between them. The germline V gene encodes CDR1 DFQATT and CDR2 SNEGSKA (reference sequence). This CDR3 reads CSARDTRGASDTQYF. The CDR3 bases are TGCAGTGCTAGAGACACCAGGGGGGCTTCAGATACGCAGTATTTT.

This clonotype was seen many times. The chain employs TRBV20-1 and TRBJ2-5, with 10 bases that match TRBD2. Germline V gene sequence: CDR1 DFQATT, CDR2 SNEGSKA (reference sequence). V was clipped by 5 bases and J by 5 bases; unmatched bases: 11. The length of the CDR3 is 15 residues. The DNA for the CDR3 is TGCAGTGCTCCCAAGCGGGGGGGAATTCGGGAGACCCAGTACTTC. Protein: CSAPKRGGIRETQYF.

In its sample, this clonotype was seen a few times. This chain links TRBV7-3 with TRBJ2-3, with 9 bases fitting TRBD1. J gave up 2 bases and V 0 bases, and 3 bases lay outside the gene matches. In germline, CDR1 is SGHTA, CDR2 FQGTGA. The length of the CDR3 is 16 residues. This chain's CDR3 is CASSLTGTGFTDTQYF. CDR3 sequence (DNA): TGTGCCAGCAGCTTAACTGGGACAGGGTTCACAGATACGCAGTATTTT.

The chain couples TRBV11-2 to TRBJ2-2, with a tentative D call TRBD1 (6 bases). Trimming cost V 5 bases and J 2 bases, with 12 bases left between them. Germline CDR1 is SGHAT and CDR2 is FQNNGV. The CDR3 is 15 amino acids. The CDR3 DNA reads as TGTGCCAGCAGCCCCCGACAGGTCAACACCGGGGAGCTGTTTTTT. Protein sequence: CASSPRQVNTGELFF.

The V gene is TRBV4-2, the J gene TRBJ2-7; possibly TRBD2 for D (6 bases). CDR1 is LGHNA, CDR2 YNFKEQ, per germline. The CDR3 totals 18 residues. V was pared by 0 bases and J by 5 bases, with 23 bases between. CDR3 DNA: TGTGCCAGCAGCCAAGACGTAGCGGTGCGAAGCCACCCTGACGAGCAGTACTTC. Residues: CASSQDVAVRSHPDEQYF.

The CDR3 DNA is TGCGCCAGCAGCTTGAGGAGGGCGCTGGGCGGCCCATCTTCCTACGAGCAGTACTTC. Protein: CASSLRRALGGPSSYEQYF. The chain joins TRBV5-1 to TRBJ2-7; possibly TRBD2 for D (6 bases). Per germline, CDR1 SGHRS and CDR2 YFSETQ. The CDR3 consists of 19 residues. Deletions cut 1 base from V and 1 base from J, with 24 bases between.

This chain's CDR3 is CASSLKGLGYEQYF. As DNA, the CDR3 is TGTGCCAGCAGCTTGAAGGGACTAGGCTACGAGCAGTACTTC. J is TRBJ2-7 and V is TRBV5-6; 8 bases are shared with TRBD2. With 1 base clipped from V and 3 bases from J, the junction kept 3 bases outside the gene matches. CDR1 SGHDT and CDR2 YYEEEE come from the germline V gene. The CDR3 has 14 residues.

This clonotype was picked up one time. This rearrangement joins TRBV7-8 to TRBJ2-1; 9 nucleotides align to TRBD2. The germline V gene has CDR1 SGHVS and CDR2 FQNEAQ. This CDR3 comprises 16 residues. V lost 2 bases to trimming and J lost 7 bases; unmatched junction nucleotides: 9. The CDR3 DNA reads TGTGCCAGCAGCTTACGGCTAGCGGGATTGGGAAATGAGCAGTTCTTC. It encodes CASSLRLAGLGNEQFF.

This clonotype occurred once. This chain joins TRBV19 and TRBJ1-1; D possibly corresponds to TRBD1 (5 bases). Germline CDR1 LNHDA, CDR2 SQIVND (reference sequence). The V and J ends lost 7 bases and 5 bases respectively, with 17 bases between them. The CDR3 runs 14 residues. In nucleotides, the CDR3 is TGTGCCAGTACCAGCAGGGCCCTGAGAACTGAAGCTTTCTTT. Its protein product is CASTSRALRTEAFF.

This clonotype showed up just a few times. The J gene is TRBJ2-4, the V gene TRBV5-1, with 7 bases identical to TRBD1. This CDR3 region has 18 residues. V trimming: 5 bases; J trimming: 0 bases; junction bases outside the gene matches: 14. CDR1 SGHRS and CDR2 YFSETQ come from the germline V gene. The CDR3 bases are TGCGCCAGCAGTTTCGAGGGGGCAGGGCCACTAGCCAAAAACATTCAGTACTTC. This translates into CASSFEGAGPLAKNIQYF.

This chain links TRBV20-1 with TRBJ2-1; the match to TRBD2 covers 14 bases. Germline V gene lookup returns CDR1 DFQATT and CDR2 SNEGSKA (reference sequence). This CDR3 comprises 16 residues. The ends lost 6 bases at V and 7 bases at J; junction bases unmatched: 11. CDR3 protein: CSAINRLAGGRNEQFF. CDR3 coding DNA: TGCAGTGCCATCAATAGACTAGCGGGAGGGCGTAATGAGCAGTTCTTC.

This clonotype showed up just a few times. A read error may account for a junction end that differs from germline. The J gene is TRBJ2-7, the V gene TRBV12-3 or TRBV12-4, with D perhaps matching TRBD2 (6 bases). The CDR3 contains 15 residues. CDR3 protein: CARSLGLYSSYEQYF. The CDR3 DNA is TGTGCCAGGAGTTTGGGACTTTATTCGTCGTACGAGCAGTACTTC.